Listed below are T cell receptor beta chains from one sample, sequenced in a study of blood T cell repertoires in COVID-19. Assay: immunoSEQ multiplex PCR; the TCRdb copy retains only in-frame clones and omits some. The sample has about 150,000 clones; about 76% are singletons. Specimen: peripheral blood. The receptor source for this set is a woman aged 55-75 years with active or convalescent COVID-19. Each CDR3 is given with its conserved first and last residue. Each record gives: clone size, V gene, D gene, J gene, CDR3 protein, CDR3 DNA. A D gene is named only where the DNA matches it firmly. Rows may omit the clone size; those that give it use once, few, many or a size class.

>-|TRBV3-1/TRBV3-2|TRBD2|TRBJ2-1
CASSQTGGGSPFF
TGTGCCAGCAGCCAAACGGGAGGAGGGAGCCCCTTCTTC
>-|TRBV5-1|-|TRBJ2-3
CASSLERADTQYF
TGCGCCAGCAGCTTGGAACGAGCAGATACGCAGTATTTT
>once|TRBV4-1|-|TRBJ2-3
CASSQESETWTDTQYF
TGCGCCAGCAGCCAAGAGTCCGAGACTTGGACAGATACGCAGTATTTT
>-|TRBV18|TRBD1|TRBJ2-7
CASSPGQGLEQYF
TGTGCCAGCTCACCGGGACAGGGGCTCGAGCAGTACTTC
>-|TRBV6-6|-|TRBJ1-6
CASSYDPRQRSPLHF
TGTGCCAGCAGTTACGACCCCCGACAGAGGTCACCCCTCCACTTT
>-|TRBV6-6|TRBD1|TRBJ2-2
CATLTGLNTGELFF
TGTGCCACCCTGACAGGGTTGAACACCGGGGAGCTGTTTTTT
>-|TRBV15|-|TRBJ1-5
CATSRGRDNQPQHF
TGTGCCACCAGCAGGGGGCGGGACAATCAGCCCCAGCATTTT
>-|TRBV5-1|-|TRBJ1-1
CASSLGPSSVNTEAFF
TGCGCCAGCAGCTTGGGGCCCTCCAGCGTGAACACTGAAGCTTTCTTT
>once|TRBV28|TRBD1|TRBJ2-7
CASSLPGQGAYEQYF
TGTGCCAGCAGTCTTCCCGGCCAGGGGGCCTACGAGCAGTACTTC
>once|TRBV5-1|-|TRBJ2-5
CASSLGTSSETQYF
TGCGCCAGCAGCTTGGGTACTAGCTCGGAGACCCAGTACTTC
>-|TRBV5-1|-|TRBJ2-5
CASRENLGGQETQYF
TGCGCCAGCAGGGAAAACCTAGGGGGCCAAGAGACCCAGTACTTC
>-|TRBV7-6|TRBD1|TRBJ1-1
CASSPRTGPEAFF
TGTGCCAGCAGCCCTAGGACAGGGCCCGAAGCTTTCTTT
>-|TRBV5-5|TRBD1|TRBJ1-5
CASSSGQGRYSNQPQHF
TGTGCCAGCAGCTCGGGACAGGGCCGCTATAGCAATCAGCCCCAGCATTTT
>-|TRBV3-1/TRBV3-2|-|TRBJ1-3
CASSQDASGNTIYF
TGTGCCAGCAGCCAAGACGCGTCTGGAAACACCATATATTTT
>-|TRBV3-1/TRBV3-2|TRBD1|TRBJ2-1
CASSLQGAGNEQFF
TGTGCCAGCAGCCTACAGGGGGCGGGTAATGAGCAGTTCTTC
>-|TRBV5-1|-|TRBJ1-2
CASSLVRADYGYTF
TGCGCCAGCAGCTTGGTGAGGGCAGACTATGGCTACACCTTC
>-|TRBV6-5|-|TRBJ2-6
CASEASGANVLTF
TGTGCCAGCGAGGCCTCTGGGGCCAACGTCCTGACTTTC
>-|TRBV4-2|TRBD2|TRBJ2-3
CASSPTSERTDTQYF
TGTGCCAGCAGCCCAACTAGCGAACGCACAGATACGCAGTATTTT
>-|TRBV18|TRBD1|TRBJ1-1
CASSLRDRGLTAEAFF
TGTGCCAGCTCACTCCGGGACAGGGGACTTACAGCTGAAGCTTTCTTT
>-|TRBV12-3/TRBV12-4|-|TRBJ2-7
CASRLGPLGEQYF
TGTGCCAGCAGGTTAGGACCTCTAGGCGAGCAGTACTTC
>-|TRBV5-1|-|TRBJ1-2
CASSLEEANYGYTF
TGCGCCAGCAGCTTGGAAGAGGCTAACTATGGCTACACCTTC
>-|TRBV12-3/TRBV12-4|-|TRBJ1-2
CASSFALLPGYTF
TGTGCCAGCAGTTTTGCGCTTCTCCCTGGCTACACCTTC
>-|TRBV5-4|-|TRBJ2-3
CASSLPVTDTQYF
TGTGCCAGCAGCTTGCCAGTCACAGATACGCAGTATTTT
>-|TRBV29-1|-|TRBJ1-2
CSVVGGPNNYGYTF
TGCAGCGTTGTGGGGGGGCCAAACAACTATGGCTACACCTTC
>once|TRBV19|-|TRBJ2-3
CASSITGGLDTQYF
TGTGCCAGTAGTATTACCGGAGGGTTGGATACGCAGTATTTT
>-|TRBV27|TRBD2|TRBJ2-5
CASTAGLAGVHRRETQYF
TGTGCCAGCACCGCAGGACTAGCGGGAGTTCACCGTCGAGAGACCCAGTACTTC
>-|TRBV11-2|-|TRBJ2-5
CASSLGWTKETQYF
TGTGCCAGCAGCTTAGGATGGACTAAAGAGACCCAGTACTTC
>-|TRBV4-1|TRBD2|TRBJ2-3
CASSQETSGWGDTQYF
TGCGCCAGCAGCCAAGAGACTAGCGGATGGGGAGATACGCAGTATTTT
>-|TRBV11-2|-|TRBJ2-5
CASSATQTQYF
TGTGCCAGCAGCGCTACCCAGACCCAGTACTTC
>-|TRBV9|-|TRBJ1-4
CASSVGPATNEKLFF
TGTGCCAGCAGCGTAGGTCCAGCAACTAATGAAAAACTGTTTTTT
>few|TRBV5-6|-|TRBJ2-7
CASSESSYEQYF
TGTGCCAGCAGCGAGAGCTCCTACGAGCAGTACTTC
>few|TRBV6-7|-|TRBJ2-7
CASSYSKPKTVAYYEQYF
TGTGCCAGCAGTTACTCGAAACCCAAGACAGTGGCCTACTACGAGCAGTACTTC
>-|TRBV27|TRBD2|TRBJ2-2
CASSLFRDYNTGELFF
TGTGCCAGCAGTTTGTTCCGGGACTACAACACCGGGGAGCTGTTTTTT
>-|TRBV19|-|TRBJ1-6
CASSSAGTTASYNSPLHF
TGTGCCAGTAGTTCAGCCGGGACAACAGCCTCCTATAATTCACCCCTCCACTTT
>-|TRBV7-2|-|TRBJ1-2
CASSLDPADYGYTF
TGTGCCAGCAGCTTGGATCCGGCGGACTATGGCTACACCTTC
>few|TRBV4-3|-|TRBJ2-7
CASSQEAEVVYEQYF
TGCGCCAGCAGCCAAGAAGCCGAGGTGGTTTACGAGCAGTACTTC